This entry concerns a single T cell receptor beta chain. The sample belongs to a study of blood T cell repertoires in COVID-19. Whole-study context: COVID-19 samples collected from the United States, Italy and Spain covered acute and convalescent phases. The cDNA or gDNA used as material had been derived from T cells, B-cell-depleted T cells, or PBMCs.

The CDR3 is 16 residues long. Germline V gene lookup returns CDR1 LGHDT and CDR2 YNNKEL (reference sequence). V lost 3 bases to trimming and J lost 0 bases; unmatched junction nucleotides: 4. In the original processing: For nucleated cells, counts were estimated from reference gene primer amplification. Produced via immunoSEQ multiplex PCR; TCRdb's table is partial and in-frame only. V, J and clone size were drawn from that table, and D and trimming were deduced from the DNA. The table records tens of thousands of clones, more than 80% of them present only once. The sample consisted of peripheral blood. The receptor was derived from a man aged 25-40 years with acute or convalescent COVID-19. This chain connects TRBV3-1 (or the pseudogene TRBV3-2) to TRBJ2-5; 10 bases agree with TRBD1. Written as DNA, the CDR3 is TGTGCCAGCAGCCAGCCGGGACAGGGGTACCAAGAGACCCAGTACTTC. Amino acid sequence: CASSQPGQGYQETQYF.